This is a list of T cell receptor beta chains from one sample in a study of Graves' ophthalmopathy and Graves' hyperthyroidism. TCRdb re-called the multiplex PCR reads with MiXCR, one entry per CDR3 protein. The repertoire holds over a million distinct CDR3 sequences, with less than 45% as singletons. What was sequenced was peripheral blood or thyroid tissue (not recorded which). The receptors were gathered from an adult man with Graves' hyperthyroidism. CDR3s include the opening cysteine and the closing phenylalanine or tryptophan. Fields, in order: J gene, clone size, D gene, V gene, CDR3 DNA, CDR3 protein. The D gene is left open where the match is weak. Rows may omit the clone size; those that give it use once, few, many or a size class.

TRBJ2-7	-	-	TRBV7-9	TGTGCCAGCAGCTTAGACGGGAGAGAGGACGAGCAGTACTTC	CASSLDGREDEQYF
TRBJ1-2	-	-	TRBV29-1	TGCAGCGTAGGACAGTTAATTAGCTACACCTTC	CSVGQLISYTF
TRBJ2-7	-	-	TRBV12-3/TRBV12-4	TGTGCCAGCAGTCCCCAACCCGGGGCCATACCCTCCTACGAGCAGTACTTC	CASSPQPGAIPSYEQYF
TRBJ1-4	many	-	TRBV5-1	TGCGCCAGCAGCTTGGTCGGACAGAATGAAAAACTGTTTTTT	CASSLVGQNEKLFF
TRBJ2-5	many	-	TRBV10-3	TGTGCCATCAGTGTAGTCGGCGACGGAGAGACCCAGTACTTC	CAISVVGDGETQYF
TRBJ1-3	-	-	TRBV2	TGTGCCAGCACCGGACAGGGAAACACCATATATTTT	CASTGQGNTIYF
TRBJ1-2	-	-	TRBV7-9	TGTGCCAGCAGCTTAGGAAGGGGTAGTGGCTACACCTTC	CASSLGRGSGYTF
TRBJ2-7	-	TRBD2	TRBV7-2	TGTGCCAGCAGCTTAGCCGCTAGCGGGGGGGGGTACTACGAGCAGTACTTC	CASSLAASGGGYYEQYF
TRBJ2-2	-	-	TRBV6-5	TGTGCCAGCAGCGCAGGGGAGTGGAACACCGGGGAGCTGTTTTTT	CASSAGEWNTGELFF
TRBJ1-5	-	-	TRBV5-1	TGCGCCAGCAGCCCGGACAGCAGGAATCAGCCCCAGCATTTT	CASSPDSRNQPQHF
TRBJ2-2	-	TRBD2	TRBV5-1	TGCGCCAGCAGCTTGGGTAGAATACTAGCGGCCTACACCGGGGAGCTGTTTTTT	CASSLGRILAAYTGELFF
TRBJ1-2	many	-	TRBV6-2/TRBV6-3	TGTGCCAGCATCGGCGGGGGCAACTATGGCTACACCTTC	CASIGGGNYGYTF
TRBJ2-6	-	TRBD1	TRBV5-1	TGCGCCAGCAGCTTGGAGACAGGGGTCTATGCCCTGACTTTC	CASSLETGVYALTF
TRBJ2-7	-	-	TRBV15	TGTGCCACCAGCAGAGATCTTGAAGACTGGGAATACGAGCAGTACTTC	CATSRDLEDWEYEQYF
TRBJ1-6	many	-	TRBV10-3	TGTGCCATCAGTGTCAGTGCTAGCTCCTATAATTCACCCCTCCACTTT	CAISVSASSYNSPLHF
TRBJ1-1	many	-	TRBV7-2	TGTGCCAGCAGCCCACCCGGGTCCGGAGGCACTGAAGCTTTCTTT	CASSPPGSGGTEAFF
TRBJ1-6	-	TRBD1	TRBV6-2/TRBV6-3	TGTGCCAGCAGTGTAATCGGGACAGGGACCTCACCCCTCCACTTT	CASSVIGTGTSPLHF
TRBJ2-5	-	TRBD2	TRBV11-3	TGTGCCAGCAGCGAACTAGCGGGATCTGCCGCCCAGTACTTC	CASSELAGSAAQYF
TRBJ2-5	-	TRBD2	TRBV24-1	TGTGCCACCTCCGATCCTAGCGGGAGGGCAGCGGAGACCCAGTACTTC	CATSDPSGRAAETQYF
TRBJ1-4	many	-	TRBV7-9	TGTGCCAGCAGCGCTTACAGGGCACGGGGCGAAAAACTGTTTTTT	CASSAYRARGEKLFF
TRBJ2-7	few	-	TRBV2	TGTGCCAGCAGTTACTCATTCGGGGGCGACGAGCAGTACTTC	CASSYSFGGDEQYF
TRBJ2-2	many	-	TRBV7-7	TGTGCCAGCAGCTCCACCCCAGAGTTAACCGGGGAGCTGTTTTTT	CASSSTPELTGELFF
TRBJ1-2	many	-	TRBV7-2	TGTGCCAGCAGCTACACAGTTTCCTATGGCTACACCTTC	CASSYTVSYGYTF
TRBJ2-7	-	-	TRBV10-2	TGCGCCAGCAGTGGACTAGTTTTGGTAAGCTACGAGCAGTACTTC	CASSGLVLVSYEQYF
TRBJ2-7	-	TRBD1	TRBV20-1	TGCAGTGCTACTACAGGGGGTCCCGAGCAGTACTTC	CSATTGGPEQYF
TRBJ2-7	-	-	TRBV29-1	TGCAGCGTTGAAACTAGGGGACTCCCGTACGAGCAGTACTTC	CSVETRGLPYEQYF
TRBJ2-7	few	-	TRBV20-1	TGCAGTGCTAGAGGTCTGGGGCGGGGCTACGAGCAGTACTTC	CSARGLGRGYEQYF
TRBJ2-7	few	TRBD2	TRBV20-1	TGCAGTGCTACGGGAGGGGATCGGGCCTACGAGCAGTACTTC	CSATGGDRAYEQYF
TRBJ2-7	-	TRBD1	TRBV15	TGTGCCACCGGGACAGATCGACCCTACGAGCAGTACTTC	CATGTDRPYEQYF
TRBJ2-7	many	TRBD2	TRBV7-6	TGTGCCAGCAGCTTAGAGTCTAGCGGGGCCTACGAGCAGTACTTC	CASSLESSGAYEQYF
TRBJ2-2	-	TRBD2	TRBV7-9	TGTGCCAGCAGCCGAAACCCTAGCGGGAGGGCCGGCACCGGGGAGCTGTTTTTT	CASSRNPSGRAGTGELFF
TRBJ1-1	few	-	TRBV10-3	TGTGCCAACAGGGTGAGGACTGACACTGAAGCTTTCTTT	CANRVRTDTEAFF
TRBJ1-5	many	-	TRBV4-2	TGTGCCAGCAGCCAAGATCGCGGGGCCAGTAGCAATCAGCCCCAGCATTTT	CASSQDRGASSNQPQHF
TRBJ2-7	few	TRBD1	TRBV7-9	TGTGCCAGCAGCTTAGGGTTGTCGGGGACAGGGACCTACGAGCAGTACTTC	CASSLGLSGTGTYEQYF
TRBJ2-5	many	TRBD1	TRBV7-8	TGTGCCAGCAGCTTCCGGGACAGGACTCAAGAGACCCAGTACTTC	CASSFRDRTQETQYF
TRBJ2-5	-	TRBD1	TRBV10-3	TGTGCCATCAACCTACTACCGGGACAGGGGAGGCAAGAGACCCAGTACTTC	CAINLLPGQGRQETQYF
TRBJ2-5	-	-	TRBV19	TGTGCCAGTAGTATACAGGGTGGAGGGACCCAGTACTTC	CASSIQGGGTQYF
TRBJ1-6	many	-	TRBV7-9	TGTGCCAGCACCCATTCGTCAAATAATTCACCCCTCCACTTT	CASTHSSNNSPLHF
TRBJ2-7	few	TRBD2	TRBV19	TGTGCCAGTAGTCACCGGCGGGAGAAGTACGAGCAGTACTTC	CASSHRREKYEQYF
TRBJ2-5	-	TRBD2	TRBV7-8	TGTGCCAGCAGCCCCGGGACTAGCGCCTTGTACCAAGAGACCCAGTACTTC	CASSPGTSALYQETQYF
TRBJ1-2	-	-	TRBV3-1	TGTGCCAGCAGCCAGGGTCAAGGGAACTATGGCTACGCCTTC	CASSQGQGNYGYAF
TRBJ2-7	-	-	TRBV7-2	TGTGCCAGCAGCCTAAGACAGGCTCTCTCCTACGAGCAGTACTTC	CASSLRQALSYEQYF
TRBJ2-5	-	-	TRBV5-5	TGTGCCAGCAGCCCGGGGAGTGGCTTAGTCCTGACCCAGTACTTC	CASSPGSGLVLTQYF
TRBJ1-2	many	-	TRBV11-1	TGTGCCAGCAGCCCTACAGGAGAACGTGGCTACACCTTC	CASSPTGERGYTF
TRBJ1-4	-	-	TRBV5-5	TGTGCCAGCAGCTTGAAGGGCAGGTCCGGGAGTGAAAAACTGTTTTTT	CASSLKGRSGSEKLFF
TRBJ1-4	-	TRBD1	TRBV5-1	TGCGCCAGCAGCTTGGGGACAGGGGGGTACACTAATGAAAAACTGTTTTTT	CASSLGTGGYTNEKLFF